Following are 4 T cell receptor beta chains from one sample sequenced in a study of blood T cell repertoires in COVID-19. Here immunoSEQ multiplex PCR was the method, and the copy in TCRdb shows in-frame clones only, minus some. The sample shows approximately 150,000 clones, more than 75% of them seen only once. What was sequenced was peripheral blood. These receptors originate from a man between 65 and 85 years old with acute or convalescent COVID-19.

The chain recombines TRBV18 with TRBJ1-1; D is possibly TRBD1 (5 bases). This CDR3 spans 13 amino acids. CDR1 is KGHSH and CDR2 is LQKENI in the germline V gene. V was shortened by 4 bases and J by 1 base, with 7 bases between the two germline ends. The CDR3 is CASSQGQNTEAFF. CDR3 nucleotide sequence: TGTGCCAGCTCACAGGGGCAGAACACTGAAGCTTTCTTT.

V usage is TRBV7-8 and J usage is TRBJ1-5; D call uncertain. In germline, CDR1 is SGHVS, CDR2 FQNEAQ. V was trimmed by 1 base and J by 5 bases, leaving 9 bases between them. The CDR3 has 14 residues. The CDR3 DNA sequence: TGTGCCAGCAGCTTAGGGGCCCAGTATCAGCCCCAGCATTTT. Its protein is CASSLGAQYQPQHF. The complete variable domain, with remaining parts taken from reference TRBV7-8 and TRBJ1-5, reads GAGVSQSPRYKVAKRGQDVALRCDPISGHVSLFWYQQALGQGPEFLTYFQNEAQLDKSGLPSDRFFAERPEGSVSTLKIQRTQQEDSAVYLCASSLGAQYQPQHFGDGTRLSIL.

The gene calls are TRBV5-1 and TRBJ2-5, with D possibly matching TRBD2 (6 bases). V was pared by 7 bases and J by 4 bases, with 11 bases between. This CDR3 contains 12 residues. Germline V gene lookup returns CDR1 SGHRS and CDR2 YFSETQ. In DNA, the CDR3 is TGCGCCAGCGCCGTTAGCGGAGAGACCCAGTACTTC. Its translation is CASAVSGETQYF.

The chain couples TRBV5-4 to TRBJ2-3, with D perhaps matching TRBD2 (6 bases). The germline CDR1 and CDR2 sequences are SGHNT and YYREEE (reference sequence). CDR3 length: 15 residues. Trimming left V 5 bases short and J 0 bases short, with 13 bases between. The CDR3 bases are TGTGCCAGCAGAGCCTTCGGGAGAAGCACAGATACGCAGTATTTT. Translation: CASRAFGRSTDTQYF.